This T cell receptor beta chain was sequenced in a study of cytomegalovirus exposure and HLA in healthy donors. Whole-study results and caveats: Several top significant clusters appeared, in a later analysis, to be linked to common viral pathogens. In terms of immune exposure information, only CMV serostatus was available. Reports indicated that the classifier achieved high specificity and sensitivity in diagnosing cytomegalovirus status.

This clone has only a few counts. What it binds is not known. The sample has other DNA sequences that encode this CDR3 too. Germline V gene lookup returns CDR1 GTSNPN and CDR2 SVGIG (reference sequence). The CDR3 covers 13 residues. J lost 4 bases, V lost 2 bases, and 1 base had no gene match. Primers: 60 Vbeta forward and 13 Jbeta reverse. The data were produced by immunoSEQ multiplex PCR, yet TCRdb's version contains in-frame clones alone and is incomplete. The sample comprises around 100,000 clones, roughly 70% of which are singletons, and 0.87% rests with the top ten. This TCR came from a young woman in good health and CMV-seronegative. The sample was PBMCs. This chain uses TRBV30 with TRBJ1-5; 8 bases are shared with TRBD1. CDR3 loop: CAWSTGGNQPQHF. DNA of the CDR3: TGTGCCTGGAGTACAGGGGGGAATCAGCCCCAGCATTTT.